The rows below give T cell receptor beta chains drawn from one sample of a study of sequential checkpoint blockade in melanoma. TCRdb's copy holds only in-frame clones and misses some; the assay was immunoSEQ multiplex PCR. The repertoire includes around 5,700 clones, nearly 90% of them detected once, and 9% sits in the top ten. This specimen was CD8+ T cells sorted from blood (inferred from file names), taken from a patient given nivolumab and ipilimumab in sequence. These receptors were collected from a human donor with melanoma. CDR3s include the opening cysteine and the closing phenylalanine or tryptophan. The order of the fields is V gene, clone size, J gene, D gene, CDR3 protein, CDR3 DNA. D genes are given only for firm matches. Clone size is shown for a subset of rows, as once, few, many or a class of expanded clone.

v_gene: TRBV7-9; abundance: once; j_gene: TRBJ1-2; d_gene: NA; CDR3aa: CASSFGQNYGYTF; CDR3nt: TGTGCCAGCAGCTTTGGGCAGAACTATGGCTACACCTTC
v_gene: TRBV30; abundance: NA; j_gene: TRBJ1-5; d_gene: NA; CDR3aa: CAWSVLGGQPQHF; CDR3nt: TGTGCCTGGAGTGTACTGGGAGGACAGCCCCAGCATTTT
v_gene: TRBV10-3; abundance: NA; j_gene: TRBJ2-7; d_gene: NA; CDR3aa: CAISPTGYNEQYF; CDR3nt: TGTGCCATCAGTCCAACAGGGTACAACGAGCAGTACTTC
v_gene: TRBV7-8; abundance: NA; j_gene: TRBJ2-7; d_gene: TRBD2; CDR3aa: CASSWLAGSSYEQYF; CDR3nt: TGTGCCAGCAGCTGGCTAGCGGGAAGCTCCTACGAGCAGTACTTC
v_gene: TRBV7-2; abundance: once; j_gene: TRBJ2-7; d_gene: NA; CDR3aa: CASSFSGHEQYF; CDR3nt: TGTGCCAGCAGCTTCAGCGGGCACGAGCAGTACTTC
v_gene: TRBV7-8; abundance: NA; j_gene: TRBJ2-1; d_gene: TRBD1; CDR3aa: CASSLNTGAIPDEQFF; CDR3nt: TGTGCCAGCAGCTTAAATACAGGGGCGATCCCCGATGAGCAGTTCTTC
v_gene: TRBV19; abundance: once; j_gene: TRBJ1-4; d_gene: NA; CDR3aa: CASSAPEKLNEKLFF; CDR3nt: TGTGCCAGTAGTGCCCCGGAGAAACTTAATGAAAAACTGTTTTTT
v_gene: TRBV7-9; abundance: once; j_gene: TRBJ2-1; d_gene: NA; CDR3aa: CASSSRPGENRYNEQFF; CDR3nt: TGTGCCAGCAGCAGCAGGCCGGGAGAAAATCGTTACAATGAGCAGTTCTTC
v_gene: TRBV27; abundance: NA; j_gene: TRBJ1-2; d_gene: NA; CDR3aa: CASSSKTGFDPYGYTF; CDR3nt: TGTGCCAGCAGTTCCAAGACAGGTTTTGACCCTTATGGCTACACCTTC
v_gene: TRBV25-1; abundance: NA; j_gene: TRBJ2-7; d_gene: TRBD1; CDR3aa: CASTGQGSEQYF; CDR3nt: TGTGCCAGCACTGGACAGGGGAGTGAGCAGTACTTC
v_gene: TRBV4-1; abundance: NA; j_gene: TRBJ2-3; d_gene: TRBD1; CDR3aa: CASSQNRGTGTDTQYF; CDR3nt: TGCGCCAGCAGCCAGAACAGGGGGACGGGCACAGATACGCAGTATTTT
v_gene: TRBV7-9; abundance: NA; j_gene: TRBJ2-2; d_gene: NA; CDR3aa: CASSPSLIRPGGELFF; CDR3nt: TGTGCCAGCAGCCCCTCCCTTATAAGGCCCGGGGGGGAGCTGTTTTTT
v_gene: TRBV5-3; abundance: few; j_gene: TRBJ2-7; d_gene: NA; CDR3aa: CASSLSGAPHEQYF; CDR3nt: TGTGCCAGCAGCTTGTCAGGGGCGCCCCACGAGCAGTACTTC
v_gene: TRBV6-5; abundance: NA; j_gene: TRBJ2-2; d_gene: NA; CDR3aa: CASSARGTGELFF; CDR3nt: TGTGCCAGCAGCGCCCGGGGCACCGGGGAGCTGTTTTTT
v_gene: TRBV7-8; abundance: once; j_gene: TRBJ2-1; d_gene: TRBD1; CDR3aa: CASSSPGQGDDEQFF; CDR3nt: TGTGCCAGCAGCTCACCGGGACAGGGAGACGATGAGCAGTTCTTC
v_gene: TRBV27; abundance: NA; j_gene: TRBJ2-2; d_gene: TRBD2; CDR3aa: CASSLRGLAGPTGELFF; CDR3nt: TGTGCCAGCAGTTTGCGTGGACTAGCGGGTCCCACCGGGGAGCTGTTTTTT
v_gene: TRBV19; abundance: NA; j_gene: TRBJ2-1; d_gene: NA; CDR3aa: CASSIGQGPYNEQFF; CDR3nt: TGTGCCAGTAGTATTGGCCAGGGCCCCTACAATGAGCAGTTCTTC
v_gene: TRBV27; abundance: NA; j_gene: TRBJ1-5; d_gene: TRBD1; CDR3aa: CASRLTGVGNQPQHF; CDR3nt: TGTGCCAGCAGGCTGACAGGGGTGGGCAATCAGCCCCAGCATTTT
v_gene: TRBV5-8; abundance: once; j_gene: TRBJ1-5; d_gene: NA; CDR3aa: CASTLRGNQPQHF; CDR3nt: TGTGCCAGCACCCTTCGGGGGAATCAGCCCCAGCATTTT
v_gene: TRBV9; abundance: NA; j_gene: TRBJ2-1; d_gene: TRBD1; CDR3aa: CASSVVGQGWRDEQFF; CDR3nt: TGTGCCAGCAGCGTAGTTGGACAGGGCTGGAGGGATGAGCAGTTCTTC
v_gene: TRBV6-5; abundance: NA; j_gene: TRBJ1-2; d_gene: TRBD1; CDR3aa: CASSAQGGANGYTF; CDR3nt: TGTGCCAGCAGTGCCCAGGGGGGCGCGAACGGCTACACCTTC
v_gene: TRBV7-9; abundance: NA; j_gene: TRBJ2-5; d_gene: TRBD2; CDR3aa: CASRDSSGRKETQYF; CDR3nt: TGTGCCAGCAGGGATTCTAGCGGGAGGAAAGAGACCCAGTACTTC
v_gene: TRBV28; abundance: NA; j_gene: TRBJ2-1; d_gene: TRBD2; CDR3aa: CASSLPGLAYNEQFF; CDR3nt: TGTGCCAGCAGTCTGCCGGGACTAGCGTACAATGAGCAGTTCTTC
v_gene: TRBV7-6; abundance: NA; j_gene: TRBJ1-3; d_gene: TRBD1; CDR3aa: CASSLGTGFPGNTIYF; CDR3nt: TGTGCCAGCAGCTTAGGGACAGGGTTCCCTGGAAACACCATATATTTT
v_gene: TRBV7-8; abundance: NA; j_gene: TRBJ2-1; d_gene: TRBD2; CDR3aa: CASSLEVAGGVNEQFF; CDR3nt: TGTGCCAGCAGCTTAGAGGTGGCGGGAGGTGTCAATGAGCAGTTCTTC
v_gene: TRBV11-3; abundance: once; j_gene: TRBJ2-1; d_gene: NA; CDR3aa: CASSVRDYEQFF; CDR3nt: TGTGCCAGCAGCGTTCGGGATTATGAGCAGTTCTTC
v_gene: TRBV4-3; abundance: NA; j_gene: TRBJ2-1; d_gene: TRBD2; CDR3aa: CASSQDLAGVEQFF; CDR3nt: TGCGCCAGCAGCCAAGACCTAGCGGGAGTTGAGCAGTTCTTC
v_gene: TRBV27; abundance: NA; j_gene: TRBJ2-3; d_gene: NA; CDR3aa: CASSLSRPDTQYF; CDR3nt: TGTGCCAGCAGTTTATCGCGTCCAGATACGCAGTATTTT
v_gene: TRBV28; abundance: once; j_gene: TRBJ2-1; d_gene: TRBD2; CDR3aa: CASSGLAHNEQFF; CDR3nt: TGTGCCAGCAGCGGACTAGCGCACAATGAGCAGTTCTTC